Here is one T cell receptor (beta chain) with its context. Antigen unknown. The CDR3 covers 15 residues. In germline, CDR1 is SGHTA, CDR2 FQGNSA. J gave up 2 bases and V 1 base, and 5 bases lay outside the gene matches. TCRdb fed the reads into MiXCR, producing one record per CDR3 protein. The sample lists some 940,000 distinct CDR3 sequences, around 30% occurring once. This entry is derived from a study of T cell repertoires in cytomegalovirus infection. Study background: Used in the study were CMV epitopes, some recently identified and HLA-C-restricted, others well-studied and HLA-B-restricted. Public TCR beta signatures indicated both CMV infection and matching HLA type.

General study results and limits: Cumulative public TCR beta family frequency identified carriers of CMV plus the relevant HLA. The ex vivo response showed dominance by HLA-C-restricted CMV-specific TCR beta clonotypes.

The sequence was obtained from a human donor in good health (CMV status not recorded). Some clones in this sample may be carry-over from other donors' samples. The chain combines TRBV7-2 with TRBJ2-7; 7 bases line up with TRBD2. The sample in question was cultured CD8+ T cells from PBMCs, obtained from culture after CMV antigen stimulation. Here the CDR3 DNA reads TGTGCCAGCAGCTTAGGGGGGGGTACTACCTACGAGCAGTACGTC. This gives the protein CASSLGGGTTYEQYV.